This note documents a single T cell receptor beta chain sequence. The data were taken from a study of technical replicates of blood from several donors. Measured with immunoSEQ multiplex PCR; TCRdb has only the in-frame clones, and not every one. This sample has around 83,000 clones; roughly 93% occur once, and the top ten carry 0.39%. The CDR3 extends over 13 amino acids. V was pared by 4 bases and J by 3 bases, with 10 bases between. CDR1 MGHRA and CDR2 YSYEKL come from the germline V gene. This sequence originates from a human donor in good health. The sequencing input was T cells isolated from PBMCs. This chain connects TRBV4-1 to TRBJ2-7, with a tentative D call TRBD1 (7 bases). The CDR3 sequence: CASSRGTVYEQYF. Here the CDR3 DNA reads TGCGCCAGCAGCCGCGGGACAGTCTACGAGCAGTACTTC.